Listed below are T cell receptor beta chains from one sample, sequenced in a study of control samples from healthy donors and cancer patients. Profiling relied on immunoSEQ multiplex PCR, and the TCRdb table lists in-frame clones only, not all of them. Of about 16,000 clones listed, about 89% are singletons. The sequenced sample consisted of PBMCs. The receptors shown here come from a man aged 55 to 70 with head and neck cancer. The CDR3 runs from the conserved cysteine through the conserved F or W. D genes are given only for firm matches. Some rows have no size entry. The others give once, few or many, or a class for an expanded clone.

clone_size j_call v_call d_call cdr3_nt cdr3_aa
. TRBJ1-1 TRBV27 . TGTGCCAGCAGGACGACAGGAGGGAACACTGAAGCTTTCTTT CASRTTGGNTEAFF
. TRBJ2-3 TRBV4-2 . TGTGCCAGCAGCCAGAGGCTAGCGCAGGTTGATACGCAGTATTTT CASSQRLAQVDTQYF
. TRBJ2-7 TRBV5-1 . TGCGCCAGCAGCTTGGACAGGGCAAACTACGAGCAGTACTTC CASSLDRANYEQYF
few TRBJ1-5 TRBV4-1 TRBD1 TGCGCCAGCAGCCAAGGGGGGGACAGGGACCAGCATTTT CASSQGGDRDQHF
. TRBJ2-3 TRBV6-6 TRBD2 TGTGCCAGCAGTCGGCAAGGACTTCCTAGCGGGGTCTCGTCTAGCACAGATACGCAGTATTTT CASSRQGLPSGVSSSTDTQYF
. TRBJ2-1 TRBV13 TRBD1 TGTGCCAGCAGCCGGACAGGGGTCAATGAGCAGTTCTTC CASSRTGVNEQFF
. TRBJ1-2 TRBV5-1 TRBD1 TGCGCCAGCAGCTTGAGGACAGGCGGGGGATATGGCTACACCTTC CASSLRTGGGYGYTF
. TRBJ1-2 TRBV7-2 TRBD1 TGTGCCAGCAGCCTGTCCGACAGGGAGGGCTATGGCTACACCTTC CASSLSDREGYGYTF
. TRBJ2-5 TRBV9 . TGTGCCAGCAGGTCATCCCCTACCCAAGAGACCCAGTACTTC CASRSSPTQETQYF
. TRBJ2-2 TRBV3-1/TRBV3-2 . TGTGCCAGCAGCAGAGGGGGCGGGGAGCTGTTTTTT CASSRGGGELFF
. TRBJ1-1 TRBV4-1 TRBD1 TGCGCCAGCAGCCAATCGTTTTATGGCCAGGGGGGGAAAAGGAACACTGAAGCTTTCTTT CASSQSFYGQGGKRNTEAFF
. TRBJ2-7 TRBV29-1 TRBD1 TGCAGCGTCAGGGAGACAGGGAAAGCCTACGAGCAGTACTTC CSVRETGKAYEQYF
. TRBJ2-3 TRBV25-1 . TGTGCCAGCAGTGATGGCCCCGAGAGGGGAAGGGTTACGCAGTATTTT CASSDGPERGRVTQYF
. TRBJ2-7 TRBV19 . TGTGCCAGTAGTATTGTTGGCGGGCTGTACGAGCAGTACTTC CASSIVGGLYEQYF
. TRBJ1-1 TRBV3-1/TRBV3-2 . TGTGCCAGCAACGTAAGGAAGGCTTCAAGGAAAGCTTTCTTT CASNVRKASRKAFF
. TRBJ2-2 TRBV6-4 TRBD1 TGTGCCAGCAGTGACGGGACAGGGGGCACCGGGGAGCTGTTTTTT CASSDGTGGTGELFF
once TRBJ2-7 TRBV5-1 . TGCGCCAGCAGCTGGCCCCGGGAGCCCTACGAGCAGTACTTC CASSWPREPYEQYF
. TRBJ1-5 TRBV7-9 . TGTGCCAGCAGCCGGTGGGGGGATCAGCCCCAGCATTTT CASSRWGDQPQHF
. TRBJ2-3 TRBV19 . TGTGCCAGTAGTATCGGGGGCAAGACAAGCACAGATACGCAGTATTTT CASSIGGKTSTDTQYF
. TRBJ2-5 TRBV3-1/TRBV3-2 . TGTGCCAGCAGCCCCTCCGGGACTCCGGGGGCGGAGACCCAGTACTTC CASSPSGTPGAETQYF
once TRBJ2-7 TRBV3-1/TRBV3-2 . TGTGCCCCGGGAGGGGGCTCTTTCTACGAGCAGTACTTC CAPGGGSFYEQYF
. TRBJ2-5 TRBV9 . TGTGCCAGCAGCGCCGAACCGGGCCTGCCGACCCAGTACTTC CASSAEPGLPTQYF
. TRBJ2-3 TRBV4-2 TRBD2 TGTGCCAGCAGCCAAGTAGAAGGACTAGCGGGAGATACGCAGTATTTT CASSQVEGLAGDTQYF
. TRBJ1-6 TRBV7-3 . TGTGCCAGCAGCCCCGGACAGCCTAATTCACCCCTCCACTTT CASSPGQPNSPLHF
. TRBJ1-6 TRBV15 . TGTGCCACCAGCAGAGGGAGGGGTTCACCCCTCCACTTT CATSRGRGSPLHF
. TRBJ2-3 TRBV5-1 TRBD1 TGCGCCAGCAGCAAGGGACAGCCGGCGGATACGCAGTATTTT CASSKGQPADTQYF